These 19 T cell receptor beta chains share one sample of origin, sequenced in a study of T-cell memory formation after mild COVID-19. TCRdb reprocessed the 5' RACE reads via MiXCR and lists one record per CDR3 protein. The sample consists of around 300,000 distinct CDR3 sequences, roughly 18% of them appearing once. The material sequenced was PBMCs or a T cell subset sorted from them (not recorded which). The source of these receptors is a man between 18 and 29 years old who had mild COVID-19 (a few samples of this study predate the infection). Cell type and time point are not known.

This clonotype turned up a few times. V and J are TRBV4-1 and TRBJ1-2, with 8 positions matching TRBD1. This CDR3 comprises 15 residues. V shed 3 bases, J shed 7 bases, and the junction held 10 bases outside the gene matches. Germline assignment: CDR1 MGHRA and CDR2 YSYEKL. The CDR3 region is CASSQLGQGSFGYTF. The CDR3 nucleotides read TGCGCCAGCAGCCAGCTTGGACAGGGCTCGTTTGGCTACACCTTC.

This clonotype has more than one count but fewer than ten. The chain carries TRBV27 and TRBJ2-3; 9 bases are shared with TRBD2. V trimming: 6 bases; J trimming: 5 bases; junction bases outside the gene matches: 12. Germline-derived CDR1 and CDR2 are MNHEY and SMNVEV (reference sequence). This CDR3 spans 16 amino acids. CDR3 in DNA: TGTGCCAGCAGATACATAGCGGGGGAACCGTTAGATACGCAGTATTTT. This gives the protein CASRYIAGEPLDTQYF.

This chain connects TRBV20-1 to TRBJ2-3; the D call may be TRBD1 or TRBD2 (6 bases each). The CDR3 loop spans 11 amino acids. The germline V gene has CDR1 DFQATT and CDR2 SNEGSKA (reference sequence). V shed 7 bases and J shed 2 bases, with 7 bases lying between them. The CDR3 protein is CSGGATDTQYF. DNA for the CDR3: TGCAGTGGGGGGGCCACAGATACGCAGTATTTT.

This chain connects TRBV7-6 to TRBJ2-7; D remains ambiguous. The germline gives CDR1 SGHVS, CDR2 FNYEAQ. The CDR3 length is 15 residues. With 5 bases removed from V and 3 bases from J, the gap between germline ends came to 17 bases. CDR3 nucleotides: TGTGCCAGCAGCGAGACGCTAGGGAACGTCTACGAGCAGTACTTC. Its protein product is CASSETLGNVYEQYF. Complete variable domain (other parts from reference TRBV7-6 and TRBJ2-7): GAGVSQSPRYKVTKRGQDVALRCDPISGHVSLYWYRQALGQGPEFLTYFNYEAQQDKSGLPNDRFSAERPEGSISTLTIQRTEQRDSAMYRCASSETLGNVYEQYFGPGTRLTVT.

The table lists this clonotype with a few counts. The rearrangement links TRBV29-1 to TRBJ1-2, with 7 nucleotides matching TRBD1. The CDR3 has 13 amino acids. In germline, CDR1 is SQVTM, CDR2 ANQGSEA. V lost 6 bases, J lost 8 bases, and 12 bases stayed unmatched. The CDR3 spells CSVKDRHQEGYTF. The CDR3 DNA reads TGCAGCGTGAAGGACAGGCACCAGGAGGGCTACACCTTC.

The chain employs TRBV5-4 and TRBJ2-5; D perhaps matches TRBD1 (5 bases). Germline assignment: CDR1 SGHNT and CDR2 YYREEE (reference sequence). The CDR3 contains 15 residues. Trimming pared 4 bases from V and 2 bases from J, leaving 15 bases between. CDR3 amino acids: CASSRAGRDQETQYF. The CDR3 DNA sequence: TGTGCCAGCAGCAGAGCAGGGCGAGATCAAGAGACCCAGTACTTC.

This clonotype has a count of ten or more. The genes are TRBV5-1 and TRBJ2-7; 8 bases agree with TRBD1. This CDR3 is built from 16 residues. Germline V CDR1 and CDR2: SGHRS, YFSETQ. The junction had 6 bases not matched to a gene; V was cut back by 0 bases and J by 1 base. The CDR3 DNA follows: TGCGCCAGCAGCTTGGACCCTCGGACAGGGTCCTACGAGCAGTACGTC. Translated, it gives CASSLDPRTGSYEQYV.

Concerning this clonotype itself: One junction end disagrees with the germline gene, perhaps due to a read error. V usage is TRBV4-1 and J usage is TRBJ1-4; D unresolved. The CDR3 sequence is 12 residues long. In germline, CDR1 is MGHRA, CDR2 YSYEKL. Here the CDR3 DNA reads TGCGCCAGCAGCCAACATGATGAAAAGCTGTTTTTT. The encoded protein is CASSQHDEKLFF.

V and J are TRBV20-1 and TRBJ2-2; TRBD2 aligns across 8 bases. The CDR3 has 15 residues. The J segment lost 1 base and the V segment lost 6 bases, leaving 7 bases of the junction unmatched. CDR1 and CDR2 (germline): DFQATT, SNEGSKA (reference sequence). Written as DNA, the CDR3 is TGCAGTGCCCAGGGGAGCGGGGGGAACACCGGGGAGCTGTTTTTT. The encoded protein is CSAQGSGGNTGELFF.

This clonotype came up many times. The rearrangement joins TRBV5-6 to TRBJ2-5, with a tentative D call TRBD1 (6 bases). The CDR3 has 14 amino acids. Germline V lookup: CDR1 SGHDT, CDR2 YYEEEE. Between the trimmed V and J ends, which lost 5 bases and 5 bases, there was a span of 16 bases. The CDR3 protein is CASSLWTVAETQYF. CDR3 nucleotide sequence: TGTGCCAGCAGTTTGTGGACAGTTGCTGAGACCCAGTACTTC.

The chain combines TRBV5-1 with TRBJ2-1, with a tentative D call TRBD2 (7 bases). Per germline, CDR1 SGHRS and CDR2 YFSETQ. Trimming left V 4 bases short and J 10 bases short, with 18 bases between. CDR3 length: 14 residues. CDR3 sequence (DNA): TGCGCCAGCAGCAGGTACAGGGACTACGAGGAGCAGTTCTTC. Protein product: CASSRYRDYEEQFF.

The table lists this clonotype with many counts. This chain connects TRBV20-1 to TRBJ2-4, with D maybe TRBD2 (6 bases). The CDR3 is 15 amino acids. Germline V gene lookup returns CDR1 DFQATT and CDR2 SNEGSKA (reference sequence). Trimming removed 0 bases from V and 0 bases from J, with 9 bases in between. CDR3 DNA: TGCAGTGCTAGAGACCCAGCGGGAGCCAAAAACATTCAGTACTTC. The encoded protein is CSARDPAGAKNIQYF.

This clonotype was detected only a few times. This CDR3 is CASSTTRLAGGREQYV. The CDR3 DNA is TGTGCCAGCAGTACCACCCGACTAGCGGGGGGGCGCGAGCAGTACGTC. This chain connects TRBV28 to TRBJ2-7; TRBD2 aligns across 14 bases. Germline CDR1 MDHEN, CDR2 SYDVKM. The J segment lost 6 bases and the V segment lost 5 bases, leaving 9 bases of the junction unmatched. CDR3 length: 16 amino acids.

A few counts support this clonotype. The chain couples TRBV20-1 to TRBJ2-7, with 7 positions matching TRBD2. This CDR3 is built from 15 residues. V lost 0 bases to trimming and J lost 6 bases; unmatched junction nucleotides: 11. The germline V gene encodes CDR1 DFQATT and CDR2 SNEGSKA (reference sequence). CDR3 coding DNA: TGCAGTGCTAGAGAGGGAGCGGGGTTTCCCGGCGAGCAGTACTTC. Protein sequence: CSAREGAGFPGEQYF.

This chain's CDR3 is CASSYFGGSDNEQFF. CDR3 coding DNA: TGTGCCAGCAGCTACTTTGGCGGTAGCGACAATGAGCAGTTCTTC. J is TRBJ2-1 and V is TRBV11-3; a possible D gene is TRBD2 (5 bases). The V gene's germline CDR1 is SGHNT and CDR2 YENEEA. V was cut by 4 bases and J by 5 bases, with 15 bases left in between. CDR3 length equals 15 residues.

This clonotype was seen more than once but under ten times. The chain couples TRBV11-2 to TRBJ2-1, with D possibly called TRBD1 or TRBD2 (6 bases each). Germline loops: CDR1 SGHAT, CDR2 FQNNGV. The CDR3 is made up of 16 amino acids. V was clipped by 5 bases and J by 4 bases, with 18 bases between them. The CDR3 nucleotides are TGTGCCAGCAGCCCCATTAGGGGGGTGGGTTACAATGAGCAGTTCTTC. Translating it yields CASSPIRGVGYNEQFF.

Worth noting for this clonotype: Compared with germline, one end of the junction differs, possibly owing to a read error. The V and J genes are TRBV2 and TRBJ1-2, with 8 bases matching TRBD1. Germline CDR1 reads SNHLY; CDR2 reads FYNNEI. The CDR3 length is 15 residues. The CDR3 DNA reads as TGTGCCAGCAGGGAAGGACAGGGAATATTCTATGGCTACACCTTC. This translates into CASREGQGIFYGYTF.

This clonotype has a handful of counts. The chain joins TRBV4-3 to TRBJ2-5, with TRBD2 matching 7 bases. V shed 2 bases and J 3 bases; nucleotides not matched to a gene: 3. This CDR3 contains 14 residues. Germline V gives CDR1 LGHNA, CDR2 YSLEER. CDR3 sequence reads: CASSQPGLKETQYF. The CDR3 coding sequence is TGCGCCAGCAGCCAACCGGGACTAAAAGAGACCCAGTACTTC.

This clonotype was seen more than once but under ten times. V gene TRBV21-1 combines with J gene TRBJ1-1. TRBV21-1 counts as a pseudogene. The CDR3 runs to 16 residues. The DNA of the CDR3 is TGTGCCAGCAGCAAAGACTCCGCACACGCCGGACCTGAAGCTTTCTTT. Amino acid sequence: CASSKDSAHAGPEAFF.